The rows below give T cell receptor beta chains drawn from one sample of a study of graft-versus-host responses after intestinal transplantation. Their target antigens are unknown. The protocol was immunoSEQ multiplex PCR, while the TCRdb copy is restricted to in-frame clones and leaves out a portion. The sample lists 80,000 to 100,000 clones; approximately 90% were seen once. Specimen: unstimulated CD4+ T cells sorted from spleen or lymph node cells, collected before intestinal transplant. These receptors all come from a human donor who received an intestinal transplant. CDR3s include the opening cysteine and the closing phenylalanine or tryptophan. Each record gives: J gene, V gene, CDR3 length, D gene, CDR3 protein. D genes are given only for firm matches.

j_gene: TRBJ1-1; v_gene: TRBV5-6; len: 18; d_gene: TRBD1; CDR3aa: CASSIKQGLPTLNTEAFF
j_gene: TRBJ1-3; v_gene: TRBV4-2; len: 19; d_gene: TRBD1; CDR3aa: CASSHTGQQIKYSGNTIYF
j_gene: TRBJ1-2; v_gene: TRBV7-9; len: 16; d_gene: TRBD1; CDR3aa: CASSGTAWGRFYGYTF
j_gene: TRBJ1-1; v_gene: TRBV6-5; len: 14; d_gene: .; CDR3aa: CASSLGRGFAEAFF
j_gene: TRBJ2-7; v_gene: TRBV4-2; len: 17; d_gene: TRBD2; CDR3aa: CASSQDLATSGRREQYF
j_gene: .; v_gene: TRBV5-1; len: 16; d_gene: TRBD2; CDR3aa: CASSVGLAGASYEQYF
j_gene: TRBJ2-1; v_gene: TRBV18; len: 14; d_gene: TRBD1; CDR3aa: CASSQLQGHNEQFF
j_gene: TRBJ2-7; v_gene: TRBV5-4; len: 15; d_gene: TRBD2; CDR3aa: CASSLGIAGTYEQYF
j_gene: TRBJ2-3; v_gene: TRBV5-1; len: 13; d_gene: TRBD2; CDR3aa: CASSSSGRDTQYF
j_gene: TRBJ2-1; v_gene: TRBV7-9; len: 12; d_gene: .; CDR3aa: CASSPRALEQFF
j_gene: TRBJ2-3; v_gene: TRBV7-2; len: 16; d_gene: TRBD2; CDR3aa: CASSFRPGGGADTQYF
j_gene: TRBJ2-7; v_gene: TRBV19; len: 14; d_gene: TRBD1; CDR3aa: CASSRTGSSYEQYF
j_gene: TRBJ2-3; v_gene: TRBV5-6; len: 16; d_gene: TRBD2; CDR3aa: CASSLGTSGSTDTQYF
j_gene: TRBJ2-2; v_gene: TRBV5-1; len: 13; d_gene: .; CDR3aa: CASSSSRTGELFF
j_gene: TRBJ2-1; v_gene: TRBV7-8; len: 16; d_gene: TRBD2; CDR3aa: CASSSGTSGFYNEQFF
j_gene: TRBJ2-1; v_gene: TRBV10-3; len: 12; d_gene: .; CDR3aa: CAISAGYNEQFF
j_gene: TRBJ1-2; v_gene: TRBV7-2; len: 14; d_gene: TRBD1; CDR3aa: CASSLGQEGYGYTF
j_gene: TRBJ2-5; v_gene: TRBV4-1; len: 15; d_gene: TRBD2; CDR3aa: CASSQGLAGGETQYF
j_gene: TRBJ2-5; v_gene: TRBV5-1; len: 15; d_gene: .; CDR3aa: CASCHRDSYQETQYF
j_gene: TRBJ1-4; v_gene: TRBV6-6; len: 14; d_gene: .; CDR3aa: CASSYLGVGEKLFF
j_gene: TRBJ1-2; v_gene: TRBV10-2; len: 15; d_gene: .; CDR3aa: CASSEPREGWNGYTF
j_gene: TRBJ2-7; v_gene: TRBV6-6; len: 15; d_gene: TRBD1; CDR3aa: CASSYAGTERGEQYF
j_gene: TRBJ2-3; v_gene: TRBV6-6; len: 16; d_gene: .; CDR3aa: CASRPLYSSSTDTQYF
j_gene: TRBJ2-5; v_gene: TRBV9; len: 16; d_gene: .; CDR3aa: CASSVGGGIGQETQYF
j_gene: TRBJ1-1; v_gene: TRBV5-1; len: 14; d_gene: TRBD1; CDR3aa: CASSFDRGNTEAFF
j_gene: .; v_gene: TRBV5-1; len: 13; d_gene: TRBD2; CDR3aa: CASSLGGGEPQYF
j_gene: TRBJ2-1; v_gene: TRBV11-2; len: 15; d_gene: TRBD2; CDR3aa: CASSLRLASYNEQFF
j_gene: TRBJ1-6; v_gene: TRBV19; len: 12; d_gene: .; CDR3aa: CASSETISPLHF
j_gene: TRBJ1-3; v_gene: TRBV7-6; len: 18; d_gene: TRBD1; CDR3aa: CASSLEQGAISAGNTIYF
j_gene: TRBJ1-1; v_gene: TRBV5-1; len: 13; d_gene: .; CDR3aa: CASSQNTNTEAFF
j_gene: TRBJ1-5; v_gene: TRBV4-3; len: 15; d_gene: .; CDR3aa: CASSQAMTREQPQHF
j_gene: TRBJ2-1; v_gene: TRBV4-2; len: 15; d_gene: .; CDR3aa: CASSHNRETDNEQFF
j_gene: TRBJ2-3; v_gene: TRBV27; len: 17; d_gene: TRBD2; CDR3aa: CASTSGQRGGLTDTQYF
j_gene: TRBJ2-1; v_gene: TRBV18; len: 16; d_gene: TRBD1; CDR3aa: CASSSEDRVVVNEQFF
j_gene: TRBJ2-5; v_gene: TRBV4-1; len: 17; d_gene: TRBD1; CDR3aa: CASSQGYDLGQGETQYF
j_gene: TRBJ2-1; v_gene: TRBV10-1; len: 19; d_gene: TRBD2; CDR3aa: CASSESASGRASSYNEQFF
j_gene: TRBJ1-2; v_gene: TRBV27; len: 14; d_gene: TRBD1; CDR3aa: CASSRTGFFDGYTF
j_gene: TRBJ2-7; v_gene: TRBV7-8; len: 15; d_gene: .; CDR3aa: CASTFGTQLTYEQYF
j_gene: TRBJ1-4; v_gene: TRBV5-1; len: 13; d_gene: .; CDR3aa: CASSLEQNEKLFF
j_gene: TRBJ1-5; v_gene: TRBV5-1; len: 16; d_gene: TRBD1; CDR3aa: CASSLWDRESDQPQHF
j_gene: TRBJ2-2; v_gene: TRBV7-2; len: 16; d_gene: TRBD2; CDR3aa: CASSLSAGGNTGELFF